This T cell receptor (beta chain) was obtained from a study of cytomegalovirus exposure and HLA in healthy donors. This CDR3 is built from 16 residues. Trimming pared 0 bases from V and 5 bases from J, leaving 11 bases between. Germline assignment: CDR1 LGHNA and CDR2 YNFKEQ. Amplification used 60 Vbeta primers and 13 Jbeta primers. Produced via immunoSEQ multiplex PCR; TCRdb's table is partial and in-frame only. This table has around 200,000 clones, 60% to 80% appearing once. V gene TRBV4-2 combines with J gene TRBJ1-6; perhaps TRBD1 as D (5 bases). This sequence originates from a man between 18 and 35 years old in good health and CMV-seronegative. The sequencing sample was made of PBMCs. The CDR3 reads CASSQDPGVNNSPLHF. CDR3 nucleotide sequence: TGTGCCAGCAGCCAAGATCCGGGGGTTAATAATTCACCCCTCCACTTT.